The 11 T cell receptor beta chains reported below all come from one sample, sequenced in a study of T cells and Merkel cell carcinoma outcomes (dated by TCRdb to the early 2020s). The library was built by means of the immunoSEQ multiplex PCR assay. This immuneACCESS table, as held by TCRdb, lists in-frame sequences with V and J called but not all clones. Of the missing ones, under half trace to an unresolved V gene in checked studies; the others have no known cause. Here the sample has over 15,000 clones; 87% occur a single time. The top ten clones comprise less than 9.5% of the sample. Sequencing was done on a sample of tumor tissue from Merkel cell carcinoma. These receptors all come from a human donor with Merkel cell carcinoma.

The chain links TRBV18 to TRBJ2-1; 7 nucleotides align to TRBD1. The CDR3 runs 14 residues. CDR1 is KGHSH, CDR2 LQKENI, per germline. Trimming took 5 bases from V and 5 from J; bases not matched to a gene: 6. CDR3 DNA sequence: TGTGCCAGCTCAAGGGACAGTGGAAACAATGAGCAGTTCTTC. Translated, it gives CASSRDSGNNEQFF.

This chain links TRBV9 with TRBJ1-1, with 7 nucleotides matching TRBD1. This CDR3 region has 14 residues. The ends lost 4 bases at V and 1 base at J; junction bases unmatched: 4. Per germline, CDR1 SGDLS and CDR2 YYNGEE. The CDR3, as DNA: TGTGCCAGCAGCACCGGGACAGCGAACACTGAAGCTTTCTTT. Translation gives CASSTGTANTEAFF.

The rearrangement joins TRBV6-6 to TRBJ2-2; the D is unclear. CDR1 is MNHNY and CDR2 is SVGAGI in the germline V gene (reference sequence). The CDR3 sequence is 12 residues long. Deletions cut 6 bases from V and 7 bases from J, with 9 bases between. The CDR3 nucleotides are TGTGCCAGCAGCCCCGTTTTCGGGGAGCTGTTTTTT. Its translation: CASSPVFGELFF.

The V call is TRBV11-2, the J call TRBJ2-1; perhaps TRBD2 as D (5 bases). The CDR3 extends over 15 amino acids. Per germline, CDR1 SGHAT and CDR2 FQNNGV. Trimming took off 3 bases at V and 4 bases at J, with 13 bases between the two ends. CDR3 loop: CASSFEGRHYNEQFF. The CDR3 nucleotides are TGTGCCAGCAGCTTCGAGGGTAGGCATTACAATGAGCAGTTCTTC.

The gene calls are TRBV9 and TRBJ2-5; 15 bases fit TRBD2. CDR3 length equals 19 residues. From germline, CDR1 is SGDLS and CDR2 YYNGEE. V shed 4 bases, J shed 0 bases, and the junction held 10 bases outside the gene matches. The CDR3 nucleotides are TGTGCCAGCAGCACAGCGCCGGGACTAGCGGGGGGCTACCAAGAGACCCAGTACTTC. Protein product: CASSTAPGLAGGYQETQYF.

The chain has TRBV4-2 and TRBJ1-4; D unresolved. This CDR3 comprises 14 residues. The ends were cut back, 2 bases at V and 8 bases at J, with 12 bases in the middle. CDR1 and CDR2 (germline): LGHNA, YNFKEQ. The chain's CDR3 is CASSQTSAREKLFF. The CDR3 nucleotides read TGTGCCAGCAGCCAAACGTCCGCCAGAGAAAAACTGTTTTTT.

Regarding this clone: Other DNA sequences in this specimen translate into the identical CDR3. V and J are TRBV29-1 and TRBJ1-2; D is ambiguous. Trimming shortened V by 4 bases and J by 4 bases, and 7 bases separated the two germline ends. The CDR3 contains 11 residues. Germline CDR1 is SQVTM and CDR2 is ANQGSEA. The CDR3 region is CSVGEIYGYTF. The CDR3 DNA follows: TGCAGCGTTGGAGAAATCTATGGCTACACCTTC.

As concerns this clone: One junction end disagrees with the germline gene, perhaps due to a read error. V and J are TRBV7-9 and TRBJ2-3, with a possible D match to TRBD2 (6 bases). Germline V CDR1 and CDR2: SEHNR, FQNEAQ (reference sequence). CDR3 size: 14 residues. The CDR3 sequence: CASSWRLGTDMQYF. The CDR3 DNA reads as TGTGCCAGCAGCTGGAGACTAGGCACAGATATGCAGTATTTT.

The rearrangement joins TRBV2 to TRBJ1-2; 7 bases line up with TRBD1. The V and J ends lost 6 bases and 8 bases, in that order; junction bases with no gene match: 12. The CDR3 length is 14 residues. Germline lookup yields CDR1 SNHLY and CDR2 FYNNEI. CDR3 sequence reads: CASRILRTGWGYTF. The CDR3 coding sequence is TGTGCCAGCAGGATATTACGGACAGGTTGGGGCTACACCTTC.

The rearrangement links TRBV28 to TRBJ1-2, with TRBD1 identical over 8 bases. Germline CDR1 and CDR2: MDHEN and SYDVKM. There are 15 residues in the CDR3. V lost 5 bases, J lost 4 bases, and 9 bases stayed unmatched. The chain's CDR3 is CASSAPGQEFYGYTF. The CDR3 nucleotides read TGTGCCAGCAGTGCCCCGGGACAGGAATTCTATGGCTACACCTTC.

The rearrangement links TRBV21-1 to TRBJ2-3; no check of the table's D call, TRBD1, against the DNA was made. TRBV21-1 is marked as a pseudogene. The CDR3 extends over 15 amino acids. The CDR3 spells CASSSQGQIIDTQYF. The CDR3 coding sequence is TGTGCCAGCAGCAGTCAGGGCCAGATCATAGATACGCAGTATTTT.